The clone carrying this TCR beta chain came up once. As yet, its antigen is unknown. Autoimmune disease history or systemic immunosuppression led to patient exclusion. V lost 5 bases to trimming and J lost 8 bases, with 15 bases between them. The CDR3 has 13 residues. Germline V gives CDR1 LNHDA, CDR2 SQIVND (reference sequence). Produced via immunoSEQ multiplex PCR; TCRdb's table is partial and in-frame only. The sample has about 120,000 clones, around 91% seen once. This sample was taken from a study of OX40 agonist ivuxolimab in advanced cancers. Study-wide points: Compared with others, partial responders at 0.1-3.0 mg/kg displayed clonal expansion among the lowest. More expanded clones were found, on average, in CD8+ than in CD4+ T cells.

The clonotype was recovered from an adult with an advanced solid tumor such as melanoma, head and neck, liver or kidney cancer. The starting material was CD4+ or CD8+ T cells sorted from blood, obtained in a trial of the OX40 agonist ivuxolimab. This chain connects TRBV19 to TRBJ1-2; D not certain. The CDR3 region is CASSPLYLVGYTF. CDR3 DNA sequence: TGTGCCAGTAGTCCCCTTTACCTTGTCGGCTACACCTTC.